This T cell receptor (beta chain) was sequenced during a study of blood T cell repertoires in COVID-19. About the study: T cells, B-cell-depleted T cells, or PBMCs provided the cDNA or gDNA that served as material.

Trimming took off 7 bases at V and 4 bases at J, with 16 bases between the two ends. The length of the CDR3 is 14 residues. Looked up from germline, CDR1 is LNHDA and CDR2 is SQIVND (reference sequence). Some clones are missing from TCRdb's copy, which holds only in-frame ones; the method was immunoSEQ multiplex PCR. The sample contains about 200,000 clones, about 90% of which appear only once. Participants were aged about 18 to 100 years from 20 to 30 US areas. Researchers sorted participants into cohorts using their self-reported clinical history. Cohort 3 recovered donors had two negative PCRs, clearance, or symptom resolution.

The sequenced sample was PBMCs or T cells enriched from blood (not recorded which). This chain uses TRBV19 with TRBJ1-2, with D possibly TRBD1 on 5 matching bases. The TCR sequence derives from a young man who had recovered from COVID-19. CDR3 amino acids: CASNEKRQSYGYTF. The CDR3 nucleotides are TGTGCCAGTAATGAAAAAAGACAGTCCTATGGCTACACCTTC.